The T cell receptor beta chain described here comes from a study of T cells in localized non-small cell lung cancer. Broader study findings: Appearing in adjacent lung were a median approximately 60 of the top 100 tumor clones. Uninvolved adjacent lung showed the highest T cell clonality, exceeding tumor. Longer overall survival was linked to higher blood T cell density. Sequencing involved a lone tumor region, leaving heterogeneity possible.

Generated by immunoSEQ multiplex PCR, the TCRdb table keeps only in-frame clones and is missing some. This table holds approximately 4,500 clones, around 21% found once. V shed 3 bases and J shed 3 bases, with 9 bases lying between them. Germline V lookup: CDR1 LNHNV, CDR2 YYDKDF (reference sequence). The CDR3 spans 14 residues. This clone was detected only a few times. Its antigen is as yet unknown. The sequence came from a female donor at least 60 years old with stage I lung adenocarcinoma. The sample was lung tumor tissue, taken before any cancer treatment. V usage is TRBV15 and J usage is TRBJ2-1, with a possible D match to TRBD1 (7 bases). CDR3 bases: TGTGCCACCAGCAGGCGGGACAGCTACAATGAGCAGTTCTTC. It codes for CATSRRDSYNEQFF.